A single sample is the source of the 18 T cell receptor beta chains below, sequenced in a study of spatial heterogeneity in lung cancer (dated by TCRdb to 2018 to 2020). The time point label on this specimen signifies: sample taken at primary tumor resection. The library was prepared using 5' RACE. TCRdb records NextSeq 500 as the sequencer. TCRdb cleaned the public reads at Q25 with fastp, built clones with MiXCR and kept in-frame beta chains. Each CDR3 protein gets just one entry, which takes the most common genes and DNA from the rows behind it. Here the sample has tens of thousands of distinct CDR3 sequences; roughly 7.2% occur a single time. The top ten clones comprise around 30% of the sample. The source material was PBMCs, sampled at surgery. Receptor source: a female donor with early-stage non-small cell lung cancer.

This clonotype was counted many times. The CDR3 DNA is TGCGCCAGCAGTAAGACAGGGCGCGATCAGCCCCAGCATTTT. The encoded protein is CASSKTGRDQPQHF. The rearrangement links TRBV10-2 to TRBJ1-5; 7 bases are shared with TRBD1. After removal of 5 bases from V and 5 bases from J, the junction contained 6 bases not matched to a gene. CDR3 length equals 14 residues. Germline CDR1 WSHSY, CDR2 SAAADI.

Many counts were recorded for this clonotype. Germline and junction disagree at one end, which may indicate a read error. The chain employs TRBV28 and TRBJ2-5; TRBD1 matches at 12 bases. The germline CDR1 and CDR2 sequences are MDHEN and SYDVKM. The CDR3 sequence is 16 residues long. The CDR3 DNA is TGTGCCAGCAATTTACCGGGACAGGGGGCCGTAGAGACCCAGTACTTC. This encodes CASNLPGQGAVETQYF.

This clonotype was recorded many times. This chain joins TRBV5-1 and TRBJ2-7; TRBD1 agrees at 9 bases. Trimming cost V 5 bases and J 3 bases; bases outside gene matches: 6. This CDR3 is built from 14 residues. Germline V gene sequence: CDR1 SGHRS, CDR2 YFSETQ. CDR3 coding DNA: TGCGCCAGCAGGCCACAGGGGGCGATCTACGAGCAGTACTTC. Translated: CASRPQGAIYEQYF.

This clonotype has at least ten counts. The CDR3 nucleotides are TGTGCCAGCAGCCTAACAACGACTAGCGGGAGGTCCCGGGGGACGCAGTATTTT. Amino acids: CASSLTTTSGRSRGTQYF. The chain employs TRBV7-8 and TRBJ2-3, with TRBD2 matching over 13 bases. Germline CDR1 reads SGHVS; CDR2 reads FQNEAQ. The CDR3 covers 18 residues. Trimming took 5 bases from V and 9 from J; bases not matched to a gene: 17.

In this sample, this clonotype turned up a few times. The V gene is TRBV3-1, the J gene TRBJ1-2; perhaps TRBD1 as D (6 bases). The V end was cut by 4 bases, the J end by 0 bases, with 12 bases between. This CDR3 is 15 amino acids long. Germline V CDR1 and CDR2: LGHDT, YNNKEL (reference sequence). CDR3 sequence: CASSPGTSPNYGYTF. The CDR3 coding sequence is TGTGCCAGCAGCCCCGGGACATCCCCTAACTATGGCTACACCTTC.

This sequence joins TRBV20-1 and TRBJ2-7; D may be TRBD1 (5 bases). CDR1 is DFQATT, CDR2 SNEGSKA, per germline (reference sequence). The CDR3 loop spans 14 amino acids. Trimming took 2 bases from V and 1 from J, leaving 12 bases between them. The CDR3 nucleotides are TGCAGTGCTAGATCCCATGGGGCTTCCTACGAGCAGTACTTC. Translated: CSARSHGASYEQYF.

This clonotype was picked up many times. The chain carries TRBV4-2 and TRBJ1-5; 8 bases line up with TRBD1. The CDR3 consists of 16 residues. The germline gives CDR1 LGHNA, CDR2 YNFKEQ. Unmatched junction bases numbered 12, after V lost 1 base and J lost 10 bases. The CDR3 reads CASSQGTGNLGAPQHF. For the CDR3, the DNA is TGTGCCAGCAGCCAAGGGACAGGGAACCTAGGGGCACCCCAGCATTTT.

This clonotype was counted ten times or more. The J gene is TRBJ2-5, the V gene TRBV5-1; D remains ambiguous. Germline CDR1 and CDR2: SGHRS and YFSETQ. V was clipped by 4 bases and J by 3 bases, with 10 bases between them. The CDR3 runs 13 residues. The CDR3 spells CASSTLIEETQYF. Written as DNA, the CDR3 is TGCGCCAGCAGCACACTGATCGAAGAGACCCAGTACTTC.

This clonotype was counted between two and nine times. The chain is built from TRBV27 and TRBJ2-1, with 7 bases that match TRBD2. CDR3 length: 13 residues. Trimming removed 4 bases from V and 5 bases from J; junction bases left unmatched: 2. Per germline, CDR1 MNHEY and CDR2 SMNVEV (reference sequence). CDR3: CASSSGRHNEQFF. CDR3 coding DNA: TGTGCCAGCAGTTCCGGGAGGCACAATGAGCAGTTCTTC.

This chain connects TRBV5-1 to TRBJ2-1; 7 nucleotides line up with TRBD2. CDR1 is SGHRS, CDR2 YFSETQ, per germline. CDR3 length equals 17 residues. V gave up 4 bases and J gave up 4 bases; unmatched junction bases: 14. CDR3 amino acids: CASSGSVRGVSYNEQFF. CDR3 coding DNA: TGCGCCAGCAGCGGCTCGGTCCGGGGGGTCTCTTACAATGAGCAGTTCTTC.

This clonotype was seen only a few times. V is TRBV7-2 and J is TRBJ2-7; D not certain. Looked up from germline, CDR1 is SGHTA and CDR2 is FQGNSA. The V gene lost 5 bases and the J gene lost 2 bases, with 7 bases spanning the gap. This CDR3 has 12 amino acids. The CDR3 coding sequence is TGTGCCAGCAGCCCCGACACCTACGAGCAGTACTTC. Its translation is CASSPDTYEQYF.

This clonotype was seen many times. The rearrangement links TRBV4-1 to TRBJ2-1; possibly TRBD1 or TRBD2 for D (5 bases each). Deletions cut 3 bases from V and 10 bases from J, with 19 bases between. The CDR3 runs 15 residues. Germline loops: CDR1 MGHRA, CDR2 YSYEKL. Here the CDR3 DNA reads TGCGCCAGCAGCCATGGTCGGGGCCCAGGCCTGGAGCAGTTCTTC. This sequence encodes CASSHGRGPGLEQFF.

The rearrangement joins TRBV3-1 to TRBJ2-3; D possibly corresponds to TRBD2 (5 bases). Germline values: CDR1 LGHDT, CDR2 YNNKEL (reference sequence). V was trimmed by 7 bases and J by 6 bases, leaving 14 bases between them. This CDR3 comprises 13 residues. CDR3 sequence reads: CASTPGGDDTQYF. The DNA of the CDR3 is TGTGCCAGCACCCCCGGAGGCGACGATACGCAGTATTTT.

This clonotype has a count of ten or more. The V gene is TRBV20-1, the J gene TRBJ2-2; 10 positions match TRBD2. There are 17 residues in the CDR3. V shed 6 bases, J shed 4 bases, and the junction held 14 bases outside the gene matches. CDR1 is DFQATT and CDR2 is SNEGSKA in the germline V gene (reference sequence). The CDR3 DNA reads TGCAGTGCCAAGAGCGCCCTAGCGGGAGTCGTCACCGGGGAGCTGTTTTTT. It yields the protein CSAKSALAGVVTGELFF.

This sequence joins TRBV13 and TRBJ2-7, with TRBD2 matching over 9 bases. After removal of 5 bases from V and 7 bases from J, the junction contained 12 bases not matched to a gene. Germline loops: CDR1 PRHDT, CDR2 FYEKMQ (reference sequence). This CDR3 is 15 amino acids long. CDR3 region: CASSRLAGGPGEQYF. The CDR3 nucleotides are TGTGCCAGCAGCCGCTTGGCGGGAGGGCCGGGGGAGCAGTACTTC.

This clonotype was detected ten times or more. The chain couples TRBV7-8 to TRBJ2-1, with TRBD1 identical over 9 bases. Germline trimming cut 2 bases from V and 5 bases from J; bases unmatched to any gene: 16. The CDR3 is 19 residues long. Germline CDR1 SGHVS, CDR2 FQNEAQ. The CDR3 reads CASSLLEYRGTGYDNEQFF. The CDR3 DNA sequence: TGTGCCAGCAGCTTATTGGAGTATAGAGGGACAGGGTACGACAATGAGCAGTTCTTC.

This clonotype was seen once. This may be a read error: a much more frequent sequence differs by one nucleotide. The CDR3 end shows no conserved phenylalanine or tryptophan, and so a read error is likely. The chain couples TRBV5-6 to TRBJ2-7; D unclear. Germline loops: CDR1 SGHDT, CDR2 YYEEEE. Trimming removed 0 bases from V and 3 bases from J, with 10 bases in between. The CDR3 contains 14 residues. CDR3 coding DNA: TGTGCCAGCAGCTTGGGACCTGACGGCTACGAGCAGTACTAC. Translating it yields CASSLGPDGYEQYY.

This clonotype showed up just a few times. The rearrangement links TRBV3-1 to TRBJ2-7, with D uncertain. V was shortened by 1 base and J by 8 bases, with 6 bases between the two germline ends. Germline CDR1 reads LGHDT; CDR2 reads YNNKEL (reference sequence). The CDR3 has 11 residues. The DNA for the CDR3 is TGTGCCAGCAGCCAAGCTTTAAAGCAGTACTTC. Protein product: CASSQALKQYF.